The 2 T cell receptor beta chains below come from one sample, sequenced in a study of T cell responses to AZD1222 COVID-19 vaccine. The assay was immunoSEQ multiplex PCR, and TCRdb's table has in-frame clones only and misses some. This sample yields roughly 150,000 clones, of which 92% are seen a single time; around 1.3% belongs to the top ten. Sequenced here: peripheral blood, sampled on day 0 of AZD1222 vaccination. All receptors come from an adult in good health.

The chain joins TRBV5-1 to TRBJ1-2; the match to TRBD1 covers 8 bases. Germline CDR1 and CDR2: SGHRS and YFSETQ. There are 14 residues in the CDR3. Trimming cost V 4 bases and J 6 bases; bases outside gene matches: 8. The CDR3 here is CASSTLDRGHGYTF. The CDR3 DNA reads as TGCGCCAGCAGCACTTTAGACAGGGGCCATGGCTACACCTTC.

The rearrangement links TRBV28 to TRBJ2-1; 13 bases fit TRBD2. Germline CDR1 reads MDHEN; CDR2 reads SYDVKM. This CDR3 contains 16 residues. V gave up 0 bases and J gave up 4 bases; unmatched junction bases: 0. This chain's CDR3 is CASSLWTSGRYNEQFF. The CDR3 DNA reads TGTGCCAGCAGTTTATGGACTAGCGGGAGGTACAATGAGCAGTTCTTC.